Listed below are T cell receptor beta chains from one sample, sequenced in a study of blood T cell repertoires in COVID-19. Assay used: immunoSEQ multiplex PCR; TCRdb lists only in-frame clones, some missing. The table has some 330,000 clones, more than 70% seen once; the top ten hold 1.5% to 2.5%. What was sequenced was PBMCs or T cells enriched from blood (not recorded which). The receptors were sampled from a man aged 40-49 years in a cohort exposed to, infected with or recovered from COVID-19 (not recorded which). Both conserved end residues are part of each CDR3. Fields, in order: D gene, V gene, J gene, clone size, CDR3 length, CDR3 DNA, CDR3 protein. A D gene is named only where the DNA matches it firmly. Clone size appears in some rows only: once, few, many, or a class for an expanded clone.

TRBD2	TRBV9	TRBJ2-1	.	17	TGTGCCAGCAGCGTAGCACTGGGGCTAGCGGGAGGAAGTGAGCAGTTCTTC	CASSVALGLAGGSEQFF
TRBD2	TRBV9	TRBJ2-2	.	16	TGTGCCAGCAGCGTGGGACTAGCGGGAGGAATCGGGGAGCTGTTTTTT	CASSVGLAGGIGELFF
TRBD1	TRBV28	TRBJ1-5	.	15	TGTGCCAGCAGCACCGTTACAGGGGGCCTTCAGCCCCAGCATTTT	CASSTVTGGLQPQHF
TRBD2	TRBV6-5	TRBJ2-7	.	15	TGTGCCAGCAGACCGCCTAGCGGTAATGCCTACGAGCAGTACTTC	CASRPPSGNAYEQYF
.	TRBV6-5	TRBJ2-7	few	14	TGTGCCAGCAGCTCGACGGCGGTGAACTACGAGCAGTACTTC	CASSSTAVNYEQYF
.	TRBV28	TRBJ2-7	.	14	TGTGCCAGCAGTCCGACGACAGACTCCTACGAGCAGTACTTC	CASSPTTDSYEQYF
TRBD1	TRBV6-5	TRBJ1-2	once	15	TGTGCCAGCAGTTACCGGGGCCAGGGGGCGGGTGGCTACACCTTC	CASSYRGQGAGGYTF
.	TRBV3-1/TRBV3-2	TRBJ1-1	.	13	TGTGCCAGCAGCCATGAGACGCGGGCTGAAGCTTTCTTT	CASSHETRAEAFF
.	TRBV5-1	TRBJ2-3	.	15	TGCGCCAGCATCGTTGGTGGAACTGGGCCAGATACGCAGTATTTT	CASIVGGTGPDTQYF
.	TRBV3-1/TRBV3-2	TRBJ1-6	.	13	TGTGCCAGCAGCCAAGGGCCGAATTCACCCCTCCACTTT	CASSQGPNSPLHF
TRBD2	TRBV6-5	TRBJ2-2	.	16	TGTGCCAGCAGTTACCCCCCTAGCGGGGGCACCGGGGAGCTGTTTTTT	CASSYPPSGGTGELFF
.	TRBV18	TRBJ1-5	once	15	TGTGCCAGCTCCAACGGAGGGTTGGGGAATCAGCCCCAGCATTTT	CASSNGGLGNQPQHF
.	TRBV29-1	TRBJ1-1	.	15	TGCAGCGGCGGAAAGGAAGGCGGAAAGAACACTGAAGCTTTCTTT	CSGGKEGGKNTEAFF
.	TRBV6-4	TRBJ1-6	.	15	TGTGCCAGCAGTGACCGGGGGAGGGGCCATTCACCCCTCCACTTT	CASSDRGRGHSPLHF
.	TRBV6-5	TRBJ1-5	.	15	TGTGCCACGTCCGAGTCCGGGGGGGTGGACCAGCCCCAGCATTTT	CATSESGGVDQPQHF
.	TRBV28	TRBJ1-6	.	12	TGTGCCAGCAGCACCTACGGGGACACCCTCCACTTT	CASSTYGDTLHF
.	TRBV2	TRBJ2-5	.	13	TGTGCCAGCAGTGGTTTCAGGCAAGAGACCCAGTACTTC	CASSGFRQETQYF
.	TRBV30	TRBJ1-6	.	14	TGTGCCTGGATGCGGGACCCTTATAATTCACCCCTCCACTTT	CAWMRDPYNSPLHF
.	TRBV28	TRBJ2-7	.	14	TGTGCCAGCAGTCCCGGGGGGCGATCCTACGAGCAGTACTTC	CASSPGGRSYEQYF
TRBD2	TRBV4-2	TRBJ2-3	.	16	TGTGCCAGCAGCCAAGATAGCGGGAGAGTAACTGATACGCAGTATTTT	CASSQDSGRVTDTQYF
.	TRBV24-1	TRBJ1-1	.	13	TGTGCCACCAGTGATTTCGCGGGCACTGAAGCTTTCTTT	CATSDFAGTEAFF
.	TRBV15	TRBJ2-6	.	17	TGTGCCACCAGCAGAATTAATGCGGGTTCGGGGGCCAACGTCCTGACTTTC	CATSRINAGSGANVLTF
TRBD1	TRBV2	TRBJ1-4	.	19	TGTGCCAGCAGTGTGCCGATCCGGGACAGCCTAAGGACTAATGAAAAACTGTTTTTT	CASSVPIRDSLRTNEKLFF
TRBD2	TRBV5-1	TRBJ2-3	.	15	TGCGCCAGCACGGGAGCTAGCGGAGTCACAGATACGCAGTATTTT	CASTGASGVTDTQYF
.	TRBV6-4	TRBJ1-1	.	13	TGTGCCAGCTCGGCTCAGGGAAACACTGAAGCTTTCTTT	CASSAQGNTEAFF
.	TRBV7-8	TRBJ2-3	.	14	TGTGCCAGCAGCCTAAGACAGGGCACAGATACGCAGTATTTT	CASSLRQGTDTQYF
TRBD1	TRBV6-5	TRBJ2-7	.	15	TGTGCCAGCAGTACCACACAGGGGGTTTATGGGGAGCAGTACTTC	CASSTTQGVYGEQYF
TRBD2	TRBV19	TRBJ2-1	.	20	TGTGCCAGTAGTATAGAGGCGACTAGTGCCTCGGGGGGACTATACAATGAGCAGTTCTTC	CASSIEATSASGGLYNEQFF
.	TRBV19	TRBJ2-7	.	12	TGTGCCACTTCAGACAGGACCTACGAGCAGTACTTC	CATSDRTYEQYF
.	TRBV7-9	TRBJ2-7	.	14	TGTGCCAGCAGCGAACAGGGGGAGGGAGGCGAGCAGTACTTC	CASSEQGEGGEQYF
TRBD2	TRBV7-3	TRBJ2-1	.	16	TGTGCCAGCAGCTTGACTAGCGGGAGGGCCGGCGATGAGCAGTTCTTC	CASSLTSGRAGDEQFF
.	TRBV7-3	TRBJ2-7	.	13	TGTGCCAGCAGCTTCGGGGACTCCTACGAGCAGTACTTC	CASSFGDSYEQYF
TRBD2	TRBV27	TRBJ2-7	.	13	TGTGCCAGCAGTTCAACTAGCGCCTACGAGCAGTACTTC	CASSSTSAYEQYF
.	TRBV28	TRBJ2-4	.	17	TGTGCCAGCAGTTTATCTAACAGGCTATTAGCCAAAAACATTCAGTACTTC	CASSLSNRLLAKNIQYF
.	TRBV9	TRBJ1-2	.	14	TGTGCCAGCAGCCAATCACGGGGGAGCTATGGCTACACCTTC	CASSQSRGSYGYTF
.	TRBV2	TRBJ2-7	.	11	TGTGCCAGTGAACTAGCTTACGAGCAGTACTTC	CASELAYEQYF
TRBD1	TRBV18	TRBJ1-2	.	14	TGTGCCAGCTCATTAACAGGGGGCCGGTATGGCTACACCTTC	CASSLTGGRYGYTF
.	TRBV11-2	TRBJ2-1	once	13	TGTGCCAGCAGCTCCGGGACTCTCAATGAGCAGTTCTTC	CASSSGTLNEQFF
TRBD1	TRBV14	TRBJ1-1	.	17	TGTGCCAGCAGCCAGGGACAGGGGCAATCCTGGGGCACTGAAGCTTTCTTT	CASSQGQGQSWGTEAFF
TRBD2	TRBV11-3	TRBJ2-1	.	17	TGTGCCAGCAGCTTAGACTTTAGCGGGAGCTCCTACAATGAGCAGTTCTTC	CASSLDFSGSSYNEQFF
.	TRBV7-9	TRBJ2-7	.	12	TGTGCCAGCAGCTTAGTTTCGGGGGTGCAGTACTTC	CASSLVSGVQYF
TRBD1	TRBV5-1	TRBJ2-4	.	20	TGCGCCAGCAGCTTGGCCTCAGGGGCAGGGGGCGCGACGGCCAAAAACATTCAGTACTTC	CASSLASGAGGATAKNIQYF
TRBD1	TRBV28	TRBJ2-7	.	15	TGTGCCAGCAGTGGACCTGTAGGACAGGGCTACGAGCAGTACTTC	CASSGPVGQGYEQYF
.	TRBV30	TRBJ1-2	once	13	TGTGCCTGGAGCGGTGCGATTAACTATGGCTACACCTTC	CAWSGAINYGYTF
TRBD1	TRBV27	TRBJ2-7	.	15	TGTGCCAGCAGGCGGACAGGGTTAAGCTCCTACGAGCAGTACTTC	CASRRTGLSSYEQYF
TRBD2	TRBV6-5	TRBJ2-7	.	14	TGTGCCAGCACTCGTAGCGGGAGGTCCTACGAGCAGTACTTC	CASTRSGRSYEQYF
.	TRBV5-1	TRBJ2-3	.	15	TGCGCCAGCAGCCCGATCAGGGAGGCAACAGATACGCAGTATTTT	CASSPIREATDTQYF
TRBD1	TRBV28	TRBJ1-2	once	15	TGTGCCAGCAGTGGTGAGGGACAGGGGGCGAGAGGCTACACCTTC	CASSGEGQGARGYTF
.	TRBV3-1/TRBV3-2	TRBJ1-1	.	15	TGTGCCAGCAAGCCCCTTGATACGGGGGTGAGTGAAGCTTTCTTT	CASKPLDTGVSEAFF
TRBD1	TRBV10-3	TRBJ1-5	.	14	TGTGCCATCAGCGGGACAGGGAGGGGTCAGCCCCAGCATTTT	CAISGTGRGQPQHF
.	TRBV2	TRBJ1-5	.	17	TGTGCCAGCAGCGTAAACCGAGACAGTTTCGGCAATCAGCCCCAGCATTTT	CASSVNRDSFGNQPQHF
.	TRBV7-2	TRBJ2-1	.	17	TGTGCCAGCAGCTTAGGGATAGGGCGGGACCTTAACAATGAGCAGTTCTTC	CASSLGIGRDLNNEQFF
TRBD2	TRBV6-5	TRBJ2-7	.	15	TGTGCCAGCTGGGAGGGCCCCGTAAGCTCCTACGAGCAGTACTTC	CASWEGPVSSYEQYF
.	TRBV2	TRBJ1-1	.	16	TGTGCCAGCAGTGAAGGGGGCCCCCGGGGGGCCACTGAAGCTTTCTTT	CASSEGGPRGATEAFF
.	TRBV13	TRBJ2-1	.	16	TGTGCCAGCAGCTTAGCGTCTGTGAGCTCCTACAATGAGCAGTTCTTC	CASSLASVSSYNEQFF
TRBD1	TRBV5-1	TRBJ1-5	.	14	TGCGCCAGCAGCTTGGACCGACCAGGGGGGCCCCAGCATTTT	CASSLDRPGGPQHF
.	TRBV4-2	TRBJ2-7	few	17	TGTGCCAGCAGCCGGCCGAGGGTTGGATTAGAGATAGGGGAGCAGTACTTC	CASSRPRVGLEIGEQYF
.	TRBV3-1/TRBV3-2	TRBJ2-7	.	13	TGTGCCAGCAGCCATGACATTACCTACGAGCAGTACTTC	CASSHDITYEQYF
TRBD2	TRBV29-1	TRBJ2-7	.	14	TGCAGCGTTGTATCGAGCGGGGGACGCTACGAGCAGTACTTC	CSVVSSGGRYEQYF